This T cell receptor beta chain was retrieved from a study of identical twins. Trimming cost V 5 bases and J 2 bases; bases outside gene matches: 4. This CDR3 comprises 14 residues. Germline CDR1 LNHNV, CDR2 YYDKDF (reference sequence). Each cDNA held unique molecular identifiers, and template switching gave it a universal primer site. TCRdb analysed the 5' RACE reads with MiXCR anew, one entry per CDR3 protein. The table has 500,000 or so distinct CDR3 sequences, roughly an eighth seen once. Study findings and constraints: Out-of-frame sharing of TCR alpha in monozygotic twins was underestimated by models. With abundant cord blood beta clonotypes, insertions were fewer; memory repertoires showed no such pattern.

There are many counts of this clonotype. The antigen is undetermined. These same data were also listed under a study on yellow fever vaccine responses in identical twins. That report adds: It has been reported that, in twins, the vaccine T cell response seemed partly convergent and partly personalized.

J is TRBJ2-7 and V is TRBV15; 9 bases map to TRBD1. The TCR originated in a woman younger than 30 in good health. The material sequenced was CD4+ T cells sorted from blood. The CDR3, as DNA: TGTGCCACCAGCTCCAGACAGGGGGCCTACGAGCAGTACTTC. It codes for CATSSRQGAYEQYF.